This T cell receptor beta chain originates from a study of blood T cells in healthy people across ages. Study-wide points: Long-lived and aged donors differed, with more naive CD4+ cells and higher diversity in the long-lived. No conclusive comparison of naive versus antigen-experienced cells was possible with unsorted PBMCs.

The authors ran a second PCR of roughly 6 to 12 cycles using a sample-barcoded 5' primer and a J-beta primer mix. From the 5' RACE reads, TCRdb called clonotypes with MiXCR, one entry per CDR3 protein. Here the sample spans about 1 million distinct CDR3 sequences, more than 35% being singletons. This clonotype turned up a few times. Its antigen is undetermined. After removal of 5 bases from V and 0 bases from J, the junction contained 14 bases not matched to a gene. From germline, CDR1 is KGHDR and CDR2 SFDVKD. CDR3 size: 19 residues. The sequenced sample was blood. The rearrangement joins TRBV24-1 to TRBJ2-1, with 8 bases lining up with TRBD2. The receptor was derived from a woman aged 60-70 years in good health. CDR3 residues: CATSGVSGKGPNSYNEQFF. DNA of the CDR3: TGTGCCACCAGTGGGGTTAGCGGGAAAGGTCCAAACTCCTACAATGAGCAGTTCTTC.